This T cell receptor beta chain was documented in a study of OX40 agonist ivuxolimab in advanced cancers. In the study overall: Partial response was recorded in three patients: one hepatocellular carcinoma and two cutaneous melanoma cases.

Blood was sampled at baseline, cycle 4 day 1, and cycle 7 day 1. Sequencing used immunoSEQ multiplex PCR; TCRdb keeps in-frame clones, though not all of them. Counted here are more than 45,000 clones, 75% to 85% occurring once; the ten biggest clones make up roughly 1.2%. Germline V gene lookup returns CDR1 SSHAT and CDR2 FNYEAQ (reference sequence). This CDR3 is 15 amino acids long. About this clone: Germline is not matched at one junction end, which may reflect a read error.

The chain combines TRBV7-7 with TRBJ2-7, with 7 bases fitting TRBD1. The material was CD4+ or CD8+ T cells sorted from blood, obtained in a trial of the OX40 agonist ivuxolimab. The clonotype was recovered from an adult with an advanced solid tumor such as melanoma, head and neck, liver or kidney cancer. This CDR3 is CASSLGWGTAYEQYF. The CDR3 DNA sequence: TGTGCTAGCAGCTTAGGGTGGGGGACAGCTTACGAGCAGTACTTC.